This T cell receptor beta chain was identified during a study of T-cell memory formation after mild COVID-19. Findings and caveats of the study: CM and EM subsets held most contracting CD4+ clones; EMRA held CD8+ ones.

The germline V gene encodes CDR1 SQVTM and CDR2 ANQGSEA. The CDR3 totals 15 residues. The V end was cut by 0 bases, the J end by 4 bases, with 15 bases between. TCRdb re-called the 5' RACE reads through MiXCR, storing one row per CDR3 protein. The data hold under 300,000 distinct CDR3 sequences, with about 15% observed a single time. On this clonotype: The antigen is undetermined.

The chain couples TRBV29-1 to TRBJ1-2; D perhaps matches TRBD1 (5 bases). This TCR was recovered from a man aged 18-30 years who had mild COVID-19 (a few samples of this study predate the infection). Cell type and time point are not known. Sequencing was carried out using PBMCs or a T cell subset sorted from them (not recorded which). The CDR3 is CSVEDPGQGGYGYTF. CDR3 nucleotide sequence: TGCAGCGTTGAAGATCCGGGGCAGGGAGGCTATGGCTACACCTTC.